This passage covers 28 T cell receptor beta chains from one sample sequenced in a study of identical twins. TCRdb itself ran the 5' RACE reads through MiXCR, one entry per CDR3 protein. The sample shows around 530,000 distinct CDR3 sequences, approximately 16% of them seen only once. In addition, the sample was reused for a study of yellow fever vaccine responses in identical twins.

Sequencing was carried out using CD4+ T cells sorted from blood. The receptors stem from a woman younger than 35 in good health.

The chain carries TRBV12-3 or TRBV12-4 and TRBJ2-1; 8 positions agree with TRBD2. The CDR3 length is 17 residues. The V gene end was trimmed by 7 bases and the J gene end by 7 bases; junction bases not matched to a gene: 18. The CDR3 nucleotides are TGTGCCAGCACCATACCTCCAACTAGCGGAGGTAGGAATGAGCAGTTCTTC. Translation: CASTIPPTSGGRNEQFF.

The V gene is TRBV9, the J gene TRBJ2-1; 13 bases line up with TRBD2. This CDR3 has 18 amino acids. Germline V gene data show CDR1 as SGDLS and CDR2 as YYNGEE. With 2 bases clipped from V and 3 bases from J, the junction kept 8 bases outside the gene matches. In DNA, the CDR3 is TGTGCCAGCAGCGTGGAGGGACTAGCGGGGACAAGCTACAATGAGCAGTTCTTC. The encoded protein is CASSVEGLAGTSYNEQFF. Drawing the rest from reference TRBV9 and TRBJ2-1, the complete variable domain is DSGVTQTPKHLITATGQRVTLRCSPRSGDLSVYWYQQSLDQGLQFLIQYYNGEERAKGNILERFSAQQFPDLHSELNLSSLELGDSALYFCASSVEGLAGTSYNEQFFGPGTRLTVL.

This clonotype has only a few counts. This sequence joins TRBV6-1 and TRBJ2-2; 7 nucleotides align to TRBD1. Trimming cost V 7 bases and J 0 bases; bases outside gene matches: 5. From germline, CDR1 is MNHNS and CDR2 SASEGT. CDR3 length: 15 residues. Here the CDR3 reads CASTTGDTNTGELFF. CDR3 nucleotides: TGTGCCAGCACTACAGGGGACACGAACACCGGGGAGCTGTTTTTT.

The chain is built from TRBV10-3 and TRBJ2-1; maybe TRBD1 (5 bases). The germline V gene has CDR1 ENHRY and CDR2 SYGVKD. This CDR3 contains 14 residues. The ends were cut back, 3 bases at V and 0 bases at J, with 6 bases in the middle. The CDR3 protein is CAISDRVSYNEQFF. As DNA, the CDR3 is TGTGCCATCAGTGACAGGGTCTCCTACAATGAGCAGTTCTTC.

This clonotype was found many times. This chain connects TRBV5-1 to TRBJ2-2; 8 bases agree with TRBD1. Unmatched junction bases numbered 1, after V lost 3 bases and J lost 6 bases. The CDR3 contains 13 residues. CDR1 is SGHRS, CDR2 YFSETQ, per germline. The CDR3 loop reads CASSWTGSGELFF. CDR3 sequence (DNA): TGCGCCAGCAGCTGGACAGGGTCCGGGGAGCTGTTTTTT.

There are a few counts of this clonotype. The rearrangement joins TRBV10-3 to TRBJ1-2; weak D call: TRBD1 (5 bases). Trimming stripped 2 bases from V and 4 bases from J, with 14 bases between. The CDR3 sequence is 15 residues long. Germline loops: CDR1 ENHRY, CDR2 SYGVKD. CDR3 sequence: CAISEGFAGTYGYTF. The CDR3 region has the DNA TGTGCCATCAGTGAGGGATTCGCAGGGACCTATGGCTACACCTTC.

The chain carries TRBV9 and TRBJ2-1; 10 bases are a match to TRBD1. CDR3 length equals 17 residues. Germline CDR1 reads SGDLS; CDR2 reads YYNGEE. The trim removed 0 bases at V and 6 bases at J, leaving 9 bases unmatched. The CDR3 is CASSVAPGQGQVNEQFF. The CDR3 bases are TGTGCCAGCAGCGTAGCGCCGGGACAGGGGCAGGTCAATGAGCAGTTCTTC. The full variable domain, in which reference TRBV9 and TRBJ2-1 provide the parts outside the CDR3, is DSGVTQTPKHLITATGQRVTLRCSPRSGDLSVYWYQQSLDQGLQFLIQYYNGEERAKGNILERFSAQQFPDLHSELNLSSLELGDSALYFCASSVAPGQGQVNEQFFGPGTRLTVL.

The genes are TRBV12-3 or TRBV12-4 and TRBJ1-5; the D gene is possibly TRBD1 (5 bases). Trimming shortened V by 6 bases and J by 0 bases, and 12 bases separated the two germline ends. CDR3 size: 15 residues. This CDR3 is CASRGGDHSNQPQHF. DNA of the CDR3: TGTGCCAGCAGGGGGGGTGATCATAGCAATCAGCCCCAGCATTTT.

This clonotype has a handful of counts. This chain joins TRBV5-1 and TRBJ1-1; a weak D match, TRBD1 (6 bases). Trimming took 4 bases from V and 3 from J, leaving 19 bases between them. The CDR3 is made up of 16 amino acids. CDR1 and CDR2 (germline): SGHRS, YFSETQ. The CDR3 sequence: CASSSVPGADDTEAFF. CDR3 nucleotides: TGCGCCAGCAGCAGCGTACCAGGGGCGGATGACACTGAAGCTTTCTTT.

This chain joins TRBV28 and TRBJ2-7; 8 bases are shared with TRBD2. CDR3 length equals 15 residues. Per the germline V gene, CDR1 is MDHEN and CDR2 is SYDVKM. The V and J ends lost 5 bases and 3 bases, in that order; junction bases with no gene match: 9. The CDR3 reads CASSPASGGRYEQYF. The CDR3 nucleotides read TGTGCCAGCAGTCCCGCTTCGGGGGGGCGCTACGAGCAGTACTTC.

V is TRBV12-3 or TRBV12-4 and J is TRBJ2-7; 10 nucleotides align to TRBD1. V lost 4 bases to trimming and J lost 6 bases; unmatched junction nucleotides: 12. The CDR3 contains 16 residues. CDR3 protein: CASSSRTGGDRAEQYF. CDR3 DNA sequence: TGTGCCAGCAGTTCCAGGACAGGGGGGGACCGAGCCGAGCAGTACTTC.

The sample holds many counts of this clonotype. The chain employs TRBV5-1 and TRBJ2-1; tentative D call: TRBD2 (6 bases). CDR1 SGHRS and CDR2 YFSETQ come from the germline V gene. The CDR3 sequence is 14 residues long. V shed 5 bases and J shed 9 bases, with 18 bases lying between them. DNA of the CDR3: TGCGCCAGCAGGCGGGACCCTGCCGAGAGTGAGCAGTTCTTC. It translates to CASRRDPAESEQFF.

This clonotype was counted a few times. The rearrangement joins TRBV15 to TRBJ1-5, with TRBD1 matching over 8 bases. V lost 5 bases to trimming and J lost 2 bases; unmatched junction nucleotides: 2. Germline CDR1 is LNHNV and CDR2 is YYDKDF (reference sequence). The length of the CDR3 is 14 residues. The CDR3 reads CATSAQGGNQPQHF. CDR3 DNA sequence: TGTGCCACCAGCGCACAGGGGGGCAATCAGCCCCAGCATTTT.

This rearrangement joins TRBV20-1 to TRBJ2-7, with 9 bases that match TRBD2. The germline gives CDR1 DFQATT, CDR2 SNEGSKA (reference sequence). This CDR3 comprises 15 residues. V was pared by 3 bases and J by 6 bases, with 12 bases of the junction left unmatched. This CDR3 is CSARPSRGRGFEQYF. The CDR3 coding sequence is TGCAGTGCTAGGCCCTCTCGCGGGAGGGGTTTCGAGCAGTACTTC.

J is TRBJ1-1 and V is TRBV7-8, with 10 positions matching TRBD1. Per germline, CDR1 SGHVS and CDR2 FQNEAQ. The CDR3 has 14 residues. Trimming at V came to 5 bases and at J to 6 bases, leaving 6 bases not matched to a gene. The CDR3, as DNA: TGTGCCAGCAGCCCGGGGACAGGGGCCGCTGAAGCTTTCTTT. It codes for CASSPGTGAAEAFF.

This clonotype was detected a few times. J is TRBJ2-4 and V is TRBV18; a weak D match, TRBD2 (6 bases). The germline V and J ends were trimmed by 0 bases and 4 bases, with 10 bases remaining between them. Germline lookup yields CDR1 KGHSH and CDR2 LQKENI. The CDR3 contains 15 residues. The CDR3 DNA reads as TGTGCCAGCTCACCACCCTGGGGGGTAAAAAACATTCAGTACTTC. Amino acids: CASSPPWGVKNIQYF.

This clonotype was seen a handful of times. V gene TRBV5-1 combines with J gene TRBJ2-7; the match to TRBD1 covers 11 bases. J gave up 6 bases and V 4 bases, and 6 bases lay outside the gene matches. The CDR3 sequence is 14 residues long. Looked up from germline, CDR1 is SGHRS and CDR2 is YFSETQ. CDR3 nucleotides: TGCGCCAGCAGCCGGGGACAGGGGGAAAGCGAGCAGTACTTC. Its protein is CASSRGQGESEQYF.

The sample holds a few counts of this clonotype. The chain couples TRBV10-3 to TRBJ2-7, with D hard to call. With 3 bases removed from V and 5 bases from J, the gap between germline ends came to 14 bases. This CDR3 is 14 amino acids long. Germline V gives CDR1 ENHRY, CDR2 SYGVKD. The CDR3 loop reads CAISEDRLGNEQYF. As DNA, the CDR3 is TGTGCCATCAGTGAAGATCGGCTAGGAAACGAGCAGTACTTC.

This clonotype was seen more than once but under ten times. This chain links TRBV4-2 with TRBJ2-4; 7 nucleotides agree with TRBD1. Per germline, CDR1 LGHNA and CDR2 YNFKEQ. The CDR3 totals 21 residues. V was clipped by 0 bases and J by 0 bases; unmatched bases: 17. The CDR3 reads CASSQDQSTGAGIIAKNIQYF. The CDR3 DNA sequence: TGTGCCAGCAGCCAAGATCAGAGTACAGGGGCGGGTATAATAGCCAAAAACATTCAGTACTTC.

This clonotype was observed a handful of times. V usage is TRBV20-1 and J usage is TRBJ2-5; the match to TRBD2 covers 8 bases. Looked up from germline, CDR1 is DFQATT and CDR2 is SNEGSKA (reference sequence). After removal of 1 base from V and 6 bases from J, the junction contained 7 bases not matched to a gene. The CDR3 has 14 residues. DNA of the CDR3: TGCAGTGCTAGAGGGTCGGGAGGGCCCCAGACCCAGTACTTC. This encodes CSARGSGGPQTQYF.

This clonotype was seen a few times. The chain recombines TRBV12-3 or TRBV12-4 with TRBJ2-1, with 7 bases identical to TRBD2. This CDR3 comprises 15 residues. V shed 1 base, J shed 6 bases, and the junction held 6 bases outside the gene matches. CDR3 in amino acids: CASSLDGGNGNEQFF. The CDR3 DNA reads TGTGCCAGCAGTTTAGACGGGGGGAATGGCAATGAGCAGTTCTTC.

The rearrangement joins TRBV4-1 to TRBJ2-3; 8 positions match TRBD2. CDR1 and CDR2 from the germline V gene are MGHRA and YSYEKL. This CDR3 is built from 17 residues. With 0 bases clipped from V and 0 bases from J, the junction kept 5 bases outside the gene matches. CDR3 coding DNA: TGCGCCAGCAGCCAAGATGATGCTAGCGGGAGCACAGATACGCAGTATTTT. Protein: CASSQDDASGSTDTQYF.

This clonotype showed up just a few times. V and J are TRBV20-1 and TRBJ2-3; a weak D match, TRBD1 (6 bases). CDR1 and CDR2 from the germline V gene are DFQATT and SNEGSKA (reference sequence). V lost 5 bases and J 3 bases, leaving 12 bases between the germline ends. CDR3 size: 13 residues. The CDR3 DNA follows: TGCAGTGCTTCGGACAGTGGAACAGATACGCAGTATTTT. Residues: CSASDSGTDTQYF.

The chain joins TRBV27 to TRBJ2-7, with D tentatively TRBD2 (6 bases). CDR1 MNHEY and CDR2 SMNVEV come from the germline V gene (reference sequence). Deletions cut 3 bases from V and 4 bases from J, with 16 bases between. This CDR3 region has 15 residues. The CDR3 nucleotides read TGTGCCAGCAGTTTCCGTGCTAGCGATGCATACGAGCAGTACTTC. Its protein product is CASSFRASDAYEQYF.

This clonotype was counted many times. The rearrangement joins TRBV12-3 or TRBV12-4 to TRBJ2-3, with D hard to call. V was shortened by 7 bases and J by 1 base, with 12 bases between the two germline ends. The CDR3 sequence is 14 residues long. The CDR3 here is CASTLDGGTDTQYF. The CDR3 bases are TGTGCCAGCACCCTGGACGGAGGCACAGATACGCAGTATTTT.

This chain links TRBV12-3 or TRBV12-4 with TRBJ2-7, with TRBD1 identical over 9 bases. The CDR3 has 13 amino acids. V shed 5 bases, J shed 7 bases, and the junction held 6 bases outside the gene matches. The CDR3 region is CASSKTGGEEQYF. The CDR3 region has the DNA TGTGCCAGCAGTAAGACAGGGGGAGAGGAGCAGTACTTC.

This clonotype was picked up a small number of times. The gene calls are TRBV24-1 and TRBJ1-2; D is possibly TRBD1 (5 bases). The germline V and J ends were trimmed by 2 bases and 4 bases, with 16 bases remaining between them. From germline, CDR1 is KGHDR and CDR2 SFDVKD. This CDR3 is built from 16 residues. CDR3 sequence: CATSDSAGGAPYGYTF. Here the CDR3 DNA reads TGTGCCACCAGTGATTCGGCGGGAGGGGCCCCCTATGGCTACACCTTC.

The chain combines TRBV5-1 with TRBJ2-2, with D maybe TRBD1 (5 bases). The germline V and J ends were trimmed by 4 bases and 1 base, with 17 bases remaining between them. The length of the CDR3 is 17 residues. Germline V CDR1 and CDR2: SGHRS, YFSETQ. The CDR3 nucleotides read TGCGCCAGCAGCCCCAATCGACAGTCCTTGAACACCGGGGAGCTGTTTTTT. This translates into CASSPNRQSLNTGELFF.